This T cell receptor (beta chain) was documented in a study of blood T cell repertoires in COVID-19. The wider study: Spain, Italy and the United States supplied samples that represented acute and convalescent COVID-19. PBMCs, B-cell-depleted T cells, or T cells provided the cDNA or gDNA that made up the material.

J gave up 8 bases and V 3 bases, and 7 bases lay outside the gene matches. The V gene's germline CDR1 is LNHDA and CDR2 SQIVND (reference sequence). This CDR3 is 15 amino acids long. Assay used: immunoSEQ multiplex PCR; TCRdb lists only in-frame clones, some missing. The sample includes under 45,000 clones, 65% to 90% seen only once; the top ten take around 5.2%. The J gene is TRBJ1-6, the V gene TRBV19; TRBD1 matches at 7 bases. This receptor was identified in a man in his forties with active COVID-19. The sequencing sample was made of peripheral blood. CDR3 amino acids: CASSIRPGTDSPLHF. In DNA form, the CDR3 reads TGTGCCAGTAGTATCAGACCTGGGACAGATTCACCCCTCCACTTT.